The 17 T cell receptor beta chains reported below all come from one sample, sequenced in a study of cytomegalovirus exposure and HLA in healthy donors. The primer mix had 60 Vbeta and 13 Jbeta primers. The data were produced by immunoSEQ multiplex PCR, yet TCRdb's version contains in-frame clones alone and is incomplete. Of under 200,000 clones in the sample, about three quarters were seen once. The sample taken for sequencing was PBMCs. These receptors originate from a man aged 18 to 30 in good health and CMV-seronegative.

The rearrangement uses TRBV19 and TRBJ1-1; D gene uncertain. This CDR3 region has 18 residues. CDR1 and CDR2 (germline): LNHDA, SQIVND (reference sequence). V was trimmed by 3 bases and J by 4 bases, leaving 24 bases between them. DNA of the CDR3: TGTGCCAGTAGTATTCTGTCCCGTGGATATGGGAGGGTCACTGAAGCTTTCTTT. Translation: CASSILSRGYGRVTEAFF.

The J gene is TRBJ1-4, the V gene TRBV5-1; D is unresolved. The V gene lost 7 bases and the J gene lost 8 bases, with 18 bases spanning the gap. The CDR3 totals 14 residues. The germline CDR1 and CDR2 sequences are SGHRS and YFSETQ. The CDR3 bases are TGCGCCAGCCTTTCAGTCCGGGGAAGGGAAAAACTGTTTTTT. Amino acid sequence: CASLSVRGREKLFF.

This chain joins TRBV15 and TRBJ2-1; D is uncertain. Trimming took 0 bases from V and 0 from J, leaving 12 bases between them. Per the germline V gene, CDR1 is LNHNV and CDR2 is YYDKDF (reference sequence). The CDR3 extends over 17 amino acids. CDR3 in amino acids: CATSRDLAESSYNEQFF. CDR3 sequence (DNA): TGTGCCACCAGCAGAGATCTGGCGGAAAGCTCCTACAATGAGCAGTTCTTC.

J is TRBJ1-4 and V is TRBV18; D may be TRBD1 (5 bases). The germline gives CDR1 KGHSH, CDR2 LQKENI. There are 14 residues in the CDR3. V dropped 10 bases and J dropped 2 bases, with 14 bases sitting between them. The CDR3 spells CATQSGGTNEKLFF. In nucleotides, the CDR3 is TGTGCCACCCAATCCGGGGGTACTAATGAAAAACTGTTTTTT.

V gene TRBV19 combines with J gene TRBJ2-3, with 11 bases matching TRBD2. CDR1 is LNHDA and CDR2 is SQIVND in the germline V gene (reference sequence). CDR3 length: 16 residues. With 4 bases clipped from V and 4 bases from J, the junction kept 7 bases outside the gene matches. CDR3 DNA sequence: TGTGCCAGTAGTAGCCCGACTAGCGGGACGTCAGATACGCAGTATTTT. This translates into CASSSPTSGTSDTQYF.

The chain has TRBV11-2 and TRBJ2-1, with 9 nucleotides matching TRBD2. The CDR3 contains 16 residues. V lost 2 bases, J lost 6 bases, and 8 bases stayed unmatched. The V gene's germline CDR1 is SGHAT and CDR2 FQNNGV. CDR3 amino acids: CASSLPPAGGINEQFF. CDR3 DNA: TGTGCCAGCAGCTTACCCCCTGCGGGAGGGATCAATGAGCAGTTCTTC.

V usage is TRBV5-1 and J usage is TRBJ2-6; tentatively, D is TRBD1 (5 bases). V was trimmed by 4 bases and J by 0 bases, leaving 17 bases between them. The CDR3 runs to 18 residues. Germline-derived CDR1 and CDR2 are SGHRS and YFSETQ. CDR3 loop: CASSQARGSASGANVLTF. The CDR3 region has the DNA TGCGCCAGCAGCCAAGCAAGGGGCTCCGCCTCTGGGGCCAACGTCCTGACTTTC.

The rearrangement uses TRBV4-3 and TRBJ2-7; 9 bases map to TRBD1. From germline, CDR1 is LGHNA and CDR2 YSLEER. This CDR3 has 17 residues. V shed 0 bases, J shed 7 bases, and the junction held 13 bases outside the gene matches. CDR3 residues: CASSQDAVGQGKGEQYF. CDR3 sequence (DNA): TGCGCCAGCAGCCAAGACGCAGTAGGACAGGGGAAAGGAGAGCAGTACTTC.

This clone was seen a few times. The chain combines TRBV27 with TRBJ2-7; TRBD1 matches 9 bases. Germline CDR1 MNHEY, CDR2 SMNVEV (reference sequence). The CDR3 has 15 amino acids. The junction had 8 bases not matched to a gene; V was cut back by 5 bases and J by 3 bases. CDR3 amino acids: CASSPGTGYSYEQYF. Written as DNA, the CDR3 is TGTGCCAGCAGTCCAGGGACAGGGTACAGCTACGAGCAGTACTTC.

The chain has TRBV7-9 and TRBJ2-5; D is unresolved. Germline CDR1 is SEHNR and CDR2 is FQNEAQ (reference sequence). The germline V and J ends were trimmed by 1 base and 3 bases, with 6 bases remaining between them. The CDR3 sequence is 13 residues long. CDR3 bases: TGTGCCAGCAGCTTAGAACGGGAAGAGACCCAGTACTTC. Protein: CASSLEREETQYF.

The chain has TRBV28 and TRBJ2-7, with a possible D match to TRBD2 (7 bases). Germline values: CDR1 MDHEN, CDR2 SYDVKM. The CDR3 extends over 14 amino acids. V was pared by 8 bases and J by 7 bases, with 21 bases between. The CDR3, as DNA: TGTGCCAGCGAGGGGGGGGGACTAAACAGGGAGCAGTACTTC. Its translation: CASEGGGLNREQYF.

The CDR3 spells CASSPTEVTGTYEQYF. Here the CDR3 DNA reads TGTGCCAGCAGCCCAACGGAAGTTACAGGTACCTACGAGCAGTACTTC. This chain joins TRBV7-9 and TRBJ2-7, with D possibly matching TRBD1 (5 bases). Trimming removed 5 bases from V and 2 bases from J, with 19 bases in between. In germline, CDR1 is SEHNR, CDR2 FQNEAQ (reference sequence). The CDR3 consists of 16 residues.

Of note for this clone: A read error may account for a junction end that differs from germline. CDR3 coding DNA: TGTTCCAGCAGCGGTTCAGGGGCCGCCCAAGATACGCAGTATTTT. Residues: CSSSGSGAAQDTQYF. The gene calls are TRBV7-9 and TRBJ2-3; TRBD1 is a possible D gene (6 bases). The CDR3 runs to 15 residues. Germline CDR1 reads SEHNR; CDR2 reads FQNEAQ (reference sequence).

The genes are TRBV28 and TRBJ2-5; TRBD2 matches at 12 bases. The germline gives CDR1 MDHEN, CDR2 SYDVKM. This CDR3 contains 16 residues. V was clipped by 5 bases and J by 1 base; unmatched bases: 5. CDR3 nucleotide sequence: TGTGCCAGCAGTCCGCTAGCGGGAGGGGGCCAAGAGACCCAGTACTTC. This sequence encodes CASSPLAGGGQETQYF. Using reference TRBV28 and TRBJ2-5 for the parts outside the CDR3, the full variable domain is DVKVTQSSRYLVKRTGEKVFLECVQDMDHENMFWYRQDPGLGLRLIYFSYDVKMKEKGDIPEGYSVSREKKERFSLILESASTNQTSMYLCASSPLAGGGQETQYFGPGTRLLVL.

This clone has more than one count but fewer than ten. The chain carries TRBV4-1 and TRBJ2-1; no firm D call. This CDR3 has 15 amino acids. Germline CDR1 reads MGHRA; CDR2 reads YSYEKL. V lost 0 bases and J 0 bases, leaving 6 bases between the germline ends. The CDR3 is CASSQDGSSYNEQFF. CDR3 bases: TGCGCCAGCAGCCAAGACGGTAGCTCCTACAATGAGCAGTTCTTC.

The CDR3 reads CASSYGGSLGTDTQYF. The CDR3 bases are TGTGCCAGCAGTTACGGCGGGAGTCTGGGCACAGATACGCAGTATTTT. V usage is TRBV6-5 and J usage is TRBJ2-3, with 7 bases identical to TRBD2. The CDR3 is made up of 16 amino acids. The germline CDR1 and CDR2 sequences are MNHEY and SVGAGI. The V gene end was trimmed by 2 bases and the J gene end by 1 base; junction bases not matched to a gene: 6.

This chain connects TRBV7-2 to TRBJ1-4; possibly TRBD1 for D (5 bases). Deletions cut 1 base from V and 3 bases from J, with 6 bases between. Per the germline V gene, CDR1 is SGHTA and CDR2 is FQGNSA. The CDR3 sequence is 14 residues long. The CDR3 is CASSLEGSNEKLFF. In nucleotides, the CDR3 is TGTGCCAGCAGCTTAGAGGGGTCTAATGAAAAACTGTTTTTT.